This section outlines one T cell receptor beta chain sequence together with its context. The clone's antigen remains unknown. No base qualities exist here, and no much larger clone lies one base off it. The collaborating institutions used their own protocols to collect whole blood in K2EDTA tubes. For TCRbeta analysis, collaborators shipped samples as frozen whole blood, isolated PBMCs, or DNA extracted from either of those sample types. The data are from a study of blood T cell repertoires in COVID-19 (dated by TCRdb to about 2020). Turning to the overall study: Collaborator samples came from the United States, Italy and Spain and covered acute and convalescent phases of COVID-19. The prospective study material was composed of cDNA or gDNA derived from T cells, B-cell-depleted T cells, or PBMCs. Deeply sampled blood TCRbeta repertoires from subjects exposed to, actively infected with, or recovered from COVID-19 were included in the dataset. The repertoires were released in a freely available public database meant as a resource for research on the immune response to SARS-CoV-2. The samples were drawn from two sources: the first 160 participants of the ongoing ImmuneRACE study, and 1,000 to 1,500 subjects contributed by 6 global collaborators. Nearly every sample came with metadata listing a de-identified subject ID, COVID-19 status, age in years and sex. Where available, HLA class I and class II types were obtained from metadata supplied by the sample provider rather than from assay-based typing.

TCRbeta CDR3 regions were amplified from genomic DNA using the immunoSEQ Assay, a bias-controlled multiplex PCR. As for how the authors treated the data: The number of nucleated cells in each sample was estimated from the amplification of reference gene primers within the assay. Sequence reads were collapsed and filtered to measure the absolute abundance of every unique TCRbeta CDR3 rearrangement. Productive Simpson clonality was computed per sample as the square root of Simpson's diversity index over productive rearrangements. TCRdb stores this immuneACCESS table with in-frame sequences only. Part of the clones is absent; in the studies checked, under half of the shortfall reflects unresolved V genes, and no reason is known for the rest. D and trimming were read from the DNA, whereas the V and J calls and clone size are those reported in that table. Within this sample are about 70,000 clones, with under 80% of them counted one time only. 25% to 30% of the sample belongs to the ten largest clones.

Overall results and qualifications from the work: How much clinical and demographic metadata was included differed by source and by participant, and the metadata was provided uncurated.

This receptor was taken from a woman older than 75 with active or convalescent COVID-19. Input material: peripheral blood.

The DNA sequence reads TGTGCCAGCAGCCCGGACAGGACAGGGACCGGGGAGCTGTTTTTT. The encoded protein is CASSPDRTGTGELFF. The rearrangement joined TRBV11-3 to TRBJ2-2; TRBD1 agrees with 8 junctional bases. V lost 5 bases and J lost 5 bases, and the count of bases not matched to a germline gene is 7. From the germline V gene, CDR1 is SGHNT and CDR2 is YENEEA. Including the terminal cysteine and phenylalanine, the CDR3 comprises 15 residues. The CDR3 DNA has 45 bases and is translated from base 1.